These 25 T cell receptor beta chains were all obtained from the same sample, sequenced in a study of regulatory T cells in long-lasting Graves disease. The time point was: newly diagnosed GD, antithyroid drugs for less than 3 months. PBMC-derived RNA was used for the TCR library. Libraries of TCR beta came from iRepertoire HTBI primers plus Arm-PCR of CDR3 regions. TCRdb re-called the multiplex PCR reads through MiXCR, storing one row per CDR3 protein. In the table there are roughly 560,000 distinct CDR3 sequences, more than 10% of which are singletons. These data were likewise used in another study, on T cells in Graves' hyperthyroidism and ophthalmopathy.

The sequences come from peripheral blood mononuclear cells (PBMCs), collected at new diagnosis, from a patient treated with antithyroid drugs. Every receptor here comes from a woman aged 25 to 45 with Graves disease.

This clonotype was detected ten times or more. With a much larger clone just one base away, this may be a read error. CDR3 protein: CASSLDVNYGYTF. DNA of the CDR3: TGTGCCAGCAGCTTAGACGTGAACTATGGCTACACCTTC. The V and J genes are TRBV7-8 and TRBJ1-2; D not resolved. This CDR3 comprises 13 residues. CDR1 SGHVS and CDR2 FQNEAQ come from the germline V gene. V was cut by 1 base and J by 2 bases, with 5 bases left in between.

This clonotype was observed many times. The chain is built from TRBV29-1 and TRBJ2-1; 9 nucleotides agree with TRBD2. CDR3 length: 15 residues. Germline trimming cut 7 bases from V and 4 bases from J; bases unmatched to any gene: 11. CDR1 and CDR2 from the germline V gene are SQVTM and ANQGSEA. CDR3 DNA sequence: TGCAGCGCGGGGACTAGCCCATCGATGTACAATGAGCAGTTCTTC. Protein: CSAGTSPSMYNEQFF.

This clonotype has at least ten counts. This chain links TRBV4-3 with TRBJ1-1, with 10 bases matching TRBD1. CDR1 is LGHNA and CDR2 is YSLEER in the germline V gene. V was clipped by 4 bases and J by 7 bases; unmatched bases: 0. CDR3 length: 12 amino acids. CDR3 bases: TGCGCCAGCAGCCGGGACAGGGGTGAAGCTTTCTTT. The encoded protein is CASSRDRGEAFF.

Only a few counts were recorded for this clonotype. The J gene is TRBJ2-4, the V gene TRBV19; 10 bases line up with TRBD2. Germline CDR1 LNHDA, CDR2 SQIVND (reference sequence). This CDR3 region has 15 residues. The junction had 12 bases not matched to a gene; V was cut back by 9 bases and J by 7 bases. DNA for the CDR3: TGTGCCAGCGCCCGGCCAGCGGGAGGGCCGAACATTCAGTACTTC. This codes for CASARPAGGPNIQYF.

This clonotype came up a few times. The gene calls are TRBV19 and TRBJ2-3; 11 bases are shared with TRBD2. Germline CDR1 and CDR2: LNHDA and SQIVND (reference sequence). V gave up 8 bases and J gave up 0 bases; unmatched junction bases: 7. The CDR3 runs 16 residues. CDR3 nucleotide sequence: TGTGCCAGTCGTCGACTAGCGGGAAGTAGCACAGATACGCAGTATTTT. This gives the protein CASRRLAGSSTDTQYF.

As to this clonotype: A much more abundant neighbour one base away suggests this may be a read error. This chain links TRBV6-5 with TRBJ1-1, with a tentative D call TRBD1 (5 bases). Looked up from germline, CDR1 is MNHEY and CDR2 is SVGAGI. CDR3 length: 14 amino acids. Trimming took 0 bases from V and 1 from J, leaving 6 bases between them. The CDR3 spells CASSYSRANTEAFF. CDR3 coding DNA: TGTGCCAGCAGTTACTCCAGGGCGAACACTGAAGCTTTCTTT.

This clonotype has at least ten counts. The chain joins TRBV5-1 to TRBJ2-1; TRBD1 or TRBD2 may be the D gene (5 bases each). Germline V lookup: CDR1 SGHRS, CDR2 YFSETQ. Trimming shortened V by 4 bases and J by 8 bases, and 16 bases separated the two germline ends. The CDR3 is 14 residues long. The CDR3 DNA is TGCGCCAGCAGCACCCAGGGCAGTAGCGATGAGCAGTTCTTC. Translated: CASSTQGSSDEQFF.

This clonotype was picked up many times. The gene calls are TRBV13 and TRBJ2-7; perhaps TRBD1 as D (6 bases). Germline V gives CDR1 PRHDT, CDR2 FYEKMQ (reference sequence). The V gene lost 5 bases and the J gene lost 3 bases, with 14 bases spanning the gap. The CDR3 contains 14 residues. CDR3: CASSLSDRFYEQYF. The CDR3 DNA reads TGTGCCAGCAGCCTCTCGGACAGATTCTACGAGCAGTACTTC.

The V and J genes are TRBV6-2 or TRBV6-3 and TRBJ1-1, with a tentative D call TRBD1 (5 bases). The CDR3 covers 15 residues. V lost 5 bases to trimming and J lost 1 base, with 14 bases between them. Germline lookup yields CDR1 MNHEY and CDR2 SVGEGT. CDR3 in DNA: TGTGCCAGCAGTGAATCCGGGGACCCGAACACTGAAGCTTTCTTT. Translated, it gives CASSESGDPNTEAFF.

This clonotype was detected a few times. The J gene is TRBJ1-1, the V gene TRBV19, with 7 bases aligning to TRBD1. The germline CDR1 and CDR2 sequences are LNHDA and SQIVND (reference sequence). J lost 5 bases, V lost 10 bases, and 7 bases had no gene match. There are 12 residues in the CDR3. The CDR3 bases are TGTGCCACCAGACAGGGAGGGACTGAAGCTTTCTTT. Translated: CATRQGGTEAFF.

In this sample, this clonotype turned up many times. This chain joins TRBV3-1 and TRBJ1-2, with TRBD1 matching over 8 bases. The CDR3 has 13 amino acids. CDR1 is LGHDT and CDR2 is YNNKEL in the germline V gene (reference sequence). The V segment lost 5 bases and the J segment 13 bases; nucleotides outside the gene matches: 12. CDR3 sequence (DNA): TGTGCCAGCAGCGGACCGGGACAGGATCGCCTCACCTTC. Encoded protein: CASSGPGQDRLTF.

This clonotype was seen only a few times. The genes are TRBV30 and TRBJ2-3, with 14 bases identical to TRBD2. This CDR3 has 17 amino acids. V lost 0 bases, J lost 3 bases, and 5 bases stayed unmatched. Germline CDR1 is GTSNPN and CDR2 is SVGIG (reference sequence). CDR3 nucleotides: TGTGCCTGGAGTGTACTCCGGACTAGCGGGAGGACAGATACGCAGTATTTT. This gives the protein CAWSVLRTSGRTDTQYF.

This clonotype was observed many times. The chain recombines TRBV20-1 with TRBJ2-2; unclear D gene. This CDR3 has 11 amino acids. Germline CDR1 and CDR2: DFQATT and SNEGSKA (reference sequence). Deletions cut 3 bases from V and 9 bases from J, with 8 bases between. In DNA, the CDR3 is TGCAGTGCTAGGGCAGACAGGGAGCTGTTTTTT. It specifies CSARADRELFF.

This clonotype turned up a few times. The chain couples TRBV19 to TRBJ2-6, with a possible D match to TRBD1 (5 bases). Germline V gives CDR1 LNHDA, CDR2 SQIVND (reference sequence). CDR3 length: 14 residues. V was trimmed by 5 bases and J by 13 bases, leaving 18 bases between them. The CDR3 nucleotides read TGTGCCAGTAGTTCGGACACCCGGGCTTTGGTCCTGACTTTC. Translated: CASSSDTRALVLTF.

This clonotype was seen repeatedly, ten times or more. The CDR3 sequence: CASSSLGGTSLYGANVLTF. For the CDR3, the DNA is TGTGCCAGCAGTTCCCTAGGTGGGACATCCCTATACGGAGCCAACGTCCTGACTTTC. The J gene is TRBJ2-6, the V gene TRBV28; D perhaps matches TRBD1 (6 bases). This CDR3 is built from 19 residues. With 4 bases removed from V and 7 bases from J, the gap between germline ends came to 26 bases. The germline V gene encodes CDR1 MDHEN and CDR2 SYDVKM. Filled out from reference TRBV28 and TRBJ2-6, the complete variable domain reads DVKVTQSSRYLVKRTGEKVFLECVQDMDHENMFWYRQDPGLGLRLIYFSYDVKMKEKGDIPEGYSVSREKKERFSLILESASTNQTSMYLCASSSLGGTSLYGANVLTFGAGSRLTVL.

The gene calls are TRBV6-2 or TRBV6-3 and TRBJ2-7; D uncertain. V was trimmed by 0 bases and J by 4 bases, leaving 10 bases between them. The CDR3 consists of 14 residues. From germline, CDR1 is MNHEY and CDR2 SVGEGT. CDR3 loop: CASSYSTSLYEQYF. As DNA, the CDR3 is TGTGCCAGCAGTTACTCGACCTCGTTATACGAGCAGTACTTC.

This clonotype was seen many times. The V call is TRBV11-3, the J call TRBJ2-2; tentative D call: TRBD2 (6 bases). The V end was cut by 3 bases, the J end by 1 base, with 18 bases between. The CDR3 loop spans 18 amino acids. CDR1 and CDR2 (germline): SGHNT, YENEEA. CDR3 residues: CASSFTLGNSGNTGELFF. CDR3 sequence (DNA): TGTGCCAGCAGCTTTACATTGGGTAATAGCGGGAACACCGGGGAGCTGTTTTTT.

This sequence joins TRBV18 and TRBJ1-1; 9 nucleotides align to TRBD1. CDR1 is KGHSH and CDR2 is LQKENI in the germline V gene. V lost 1 base and J lost 0; bases outside the gene matches: 3. This CDR3 has 16 amino acids. The CDR3 DNA reads as TGTGCCAGCTCACCACTGACAGGGGGGATGAACACTGAAGCTTTCTTT. Translating gives CASSPLTGGMNTEAFF. Complete variable domain (other parts from reference TRBV18 and TRBJ1-1): NAGVMQNPRHLVRRRGQEARLRCSPMKGHSHVYWYRQLPEEGLKFMVYLQKENIIDESGMPKERFSAEFPKEGPSILRIQQVVRGDSAAYFCASSPLTGGMNTEAFFGQGTRLTVV.

This clonotype was counted at least ten times. This chain uses TRBV20-1 with TRBJ2-7; D is uncertain. Germline V gene sequence: CDR1 DFQATT, CDR2 SNEGSKA (reference sequence). The CDR3 length is 13 residues. V lost 2 bases to trimming and J lost 6 bases, with 14 bases between them. Here the CDR3 DNA reads TGCAGTGCTAGACGCCAGGAAATGGGCGAGCAGTACTTC. It translates to CSARRQEMGEQYF.

This clonotype showed up just a few times. This chain connects TRBV4-2 to TRBJ2-1; 7 bases agree with TRBD2. There are 17 residues in the CDR3. The junction had 8 bases not matched to a gene; V was cut back by 3 bases and J by 0 bases. Per the germline V gene, CDR1 is LGHNA and CDR2 is YNFKEQ. The CDR3 DNA is TGTGCCAGCAGCCAGCTCCCTAGCGGACACTCCTACAATGAGCAGTTCTTC. Translated: CASSQLPSGHSYNEQFF.

There are many counts of this clonotype. V and J are TRBV12-3 or TRBV12-4 and TRBJ2-3; 8 bases line up with TRBD2. This CDR3 is built from 16 residues. After removal of 7 bases from V and 1 base from J, the junction contained 10 bases not matched to a gene. The CDR3 loop is CASTRTPTSGTDTQYF. CDR3 DNA sequence: TGTGCCAGCACCCGGACACCGACTAGCGGCACAGATACGCAGTATTTT.

This clonotype was seen more than once but under ten times. The V and J genes are TRBV12-3 or TRBV12-4 and TRBJ1-1; 8 bases line up with TRBD1. The CDR3 has 14 amino acids. V was clipped by 7 bases and J by 4 bases; unmatched bases: 8. CDR3 loop: CASTLQGATTEAFF. The DNA for the CDR3 is TGTGCCAGCACCCTCCAGGGGGCGACCACTGAAGCTTTCTTT.

This sequence joins TRBV30 and TRBJ2-3, with 7 bases identical to TRBD2. The CDR3 sequence is 15 residues long. The junction had 3 bases not matched to a gene; V was cut back by 0 bases and J by 0 bases. Germline CDR1 is GTSNPN and CDR2 is SVGIG (reference sequence). In nucleotides, the CDR3 is TGTGCCTGGAGTGTATATAGCGGGAGCACAGATACGCAGTATTTT. It specifies CAWSVYSGSTDTQYF.

The V gene is TRBV12-3 or TRBV12-4, the J gene TRBJ2-1, with 9 nucleotides matching TRBD2. The junction had 8 bases not matched to a gene; V was cut back by 7 bases and J by 7 bases. This CDR3 contains 14 residues. CDR3 region: CASKGSSGINEQFF. The CDR3, as DNA: TGTGCCAGCAAAGGGTCTAGCGGGATAAATGAGCAGTTCTTC.

This clonotype was counted a few times. The chain employs TRBV6-1 and TRBJ2-7; a possible D gene is TRBD1 (5 bases). This CDR3 has 14 amino acids. V was pared by 9 bases and J by 1 base, with 16 bases between. CDR1 is MNHNS and CDR2 is SASEGT in the germline V gene. The CDR3 here is CARSLLRQSYEQYF. DNA for the CDR3: TGTGCCAGGAGCCTACTGAGACAGTCCTACGAGCAGTACTTC.